This TCR beta chain was sequenced for a study of technical replicates of blood from several donors. Measured with immunoSEQ multiplex PCR; TCRdb has only the in-frame clones, and not every one. This table holds approximately 75,000 clones, approximately 96% found once. This sequence was found in a human donor in good health. Sequenced: T cells isolated from PBMCs.

CDR3 in DNA: TGTGCCAGCAGCTTTGTTGAGGGGACAGGTTCCTACGAGCAGTACTTC. Translation gives CASSFVEGTGSYEQYF. The chain employs TRBV7-9 and TRBJ2-7; the match to TRBD1 covers 8 bases. V was clipped by 3 bases and J by 1 base; unmatched bases: 8. CDR3 length: 16 residues. Germline V gives CDR1 SEHNR, CDR2 FQNEAQ (reference sequence).